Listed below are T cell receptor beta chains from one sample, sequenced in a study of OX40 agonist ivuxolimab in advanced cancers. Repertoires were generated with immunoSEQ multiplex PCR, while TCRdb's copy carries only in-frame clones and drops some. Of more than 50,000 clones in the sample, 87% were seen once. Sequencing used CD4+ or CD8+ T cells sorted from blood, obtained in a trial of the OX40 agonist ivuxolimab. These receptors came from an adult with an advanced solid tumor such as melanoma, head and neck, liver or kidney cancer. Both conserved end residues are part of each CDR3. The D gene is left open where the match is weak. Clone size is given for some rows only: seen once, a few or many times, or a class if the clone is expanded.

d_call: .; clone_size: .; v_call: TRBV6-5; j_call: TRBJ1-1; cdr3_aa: CASSYSSSSVTEAFF; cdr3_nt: TGTGCCAGCAGTTATTCTAGTTCGTCGGTCACTGAAGCTTTCTTT
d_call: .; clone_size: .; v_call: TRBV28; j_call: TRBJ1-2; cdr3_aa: CASSWRGDYGYTF; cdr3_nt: TGTGCCAGCAGTTGGCGGGGCGACTATGGCTACACCTTC
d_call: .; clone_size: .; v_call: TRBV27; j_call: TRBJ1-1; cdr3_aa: CASSPWGATEAFF; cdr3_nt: TGTGCCAGCAGTCCCTGGGGGGCCACTGAAGCTTTCTTT
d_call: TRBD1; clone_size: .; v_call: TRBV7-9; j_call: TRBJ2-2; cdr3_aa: CASSLARRGRLTGELFF; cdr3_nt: TGTGCCAGCAGCTTAGCGAGAAGGGGGCGACTGACCGGGGAGCTGTTTTTT
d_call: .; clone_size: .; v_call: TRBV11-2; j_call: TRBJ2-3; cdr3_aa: CASSLLVSTDTQYF; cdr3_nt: TGTGCCAGCAGCCTTCTAGTAAGCACAGATACGCAGTATTTT
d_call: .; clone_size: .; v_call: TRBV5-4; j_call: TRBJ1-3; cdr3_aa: CASSLGASGNTIYF; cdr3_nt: TGTGCCAGCAGCTTAGGGGCCTCTGGAAACACCATATATTTT
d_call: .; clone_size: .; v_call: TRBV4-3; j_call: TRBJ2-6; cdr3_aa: CASSQEVPSTGANVLTF; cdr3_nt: TGCGCCAGCAGCCAAGAGGTGCCCTCCACTGGGGCCAACGTCCTGACTTTC
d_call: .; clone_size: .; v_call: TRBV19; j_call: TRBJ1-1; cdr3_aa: CASTNLRRGVSTEAFF; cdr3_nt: TGTGCCAGTACCAACCTTAGAAGGGGGGTGTCCACTGAAGCTTTCTTT
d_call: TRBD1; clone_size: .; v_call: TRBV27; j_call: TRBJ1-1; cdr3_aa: CASSSGQGEWNTEAFF; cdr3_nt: TGTGCCAGCAGTTCCGGACAGGGGGAGTGGAACACTGAAGCTTTCTTT
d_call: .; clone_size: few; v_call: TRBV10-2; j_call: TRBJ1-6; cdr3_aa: CATITGDNSPLHF; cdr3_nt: TGCGCCACCATCACGGGAGATAATTCACCCCTCCACTTT
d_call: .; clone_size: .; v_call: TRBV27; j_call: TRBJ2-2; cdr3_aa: CASSLRGINTGELFF; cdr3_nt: TGTGCCAGCAGTCTGAGGGGGATCAACACCGGGGAGCTGTTTTTT
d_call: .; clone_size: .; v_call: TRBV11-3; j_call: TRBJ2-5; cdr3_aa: CASSLGSSHLQETQYF; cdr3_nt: TGTGCCAGCAGCTTAGGTTCGTCACACCTCCAAGAGACCCAGTACTTC
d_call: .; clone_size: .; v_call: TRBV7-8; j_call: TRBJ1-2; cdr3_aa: CASSPNYDASYGYTF; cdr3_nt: TGTGCCAGCAGTCCTAACTATGACGCGTCCTATGGCTACACCTTC
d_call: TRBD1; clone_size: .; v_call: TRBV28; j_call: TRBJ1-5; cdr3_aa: CASSLAGQGFQPQHF; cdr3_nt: TGTGCCAGCAGTTTGGCCGGACAGGGATTCCAGCCCCAGCATTTT
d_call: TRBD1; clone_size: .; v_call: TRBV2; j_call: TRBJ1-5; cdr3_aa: CASSSTGTGLFSNQPQHF; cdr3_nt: TGTGCCAGCAGCTCAACCGGGACAGGTCTCTTTAGCAATCAGCCCCAGCATTTT
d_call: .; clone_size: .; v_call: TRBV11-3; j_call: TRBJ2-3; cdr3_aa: CASSLDRGGGTDTQYF; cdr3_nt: TGTGCCAGCAGCTTAGACAGAGGGGGGGGCACAGATACGCAGTATTTT
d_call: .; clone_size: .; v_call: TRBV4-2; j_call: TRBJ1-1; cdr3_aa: CASSPGEQMNTEAFF; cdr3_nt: TGTGCCAGCAGCCCGGGGGAACAGATGAACACTGAAGCTTTCTTT
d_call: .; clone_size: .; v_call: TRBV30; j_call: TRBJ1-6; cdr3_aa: CAWSVPARVNSPLHF; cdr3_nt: TGTGCCTGGAGTGTACCGGCCAGGGTGAATTCACCCCTCCACTTT
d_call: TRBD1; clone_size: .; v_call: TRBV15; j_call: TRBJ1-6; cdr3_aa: CATSRGAGTGTSPLHF; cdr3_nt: TGTGCCACCAGCAGAGGAGCCGGGACAGGGACTTCACCCCTCCACTTT
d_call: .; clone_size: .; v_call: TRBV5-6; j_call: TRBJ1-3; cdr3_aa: CASSLFGGSPGNTIYF; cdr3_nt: TGTGCCAGCAGCTTGTTCGGCGGCAGCCCGGGAAACACCATATATTTT
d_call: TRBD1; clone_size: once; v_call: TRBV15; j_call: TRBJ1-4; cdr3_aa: CATSRDRANEKLFF; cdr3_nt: TGTGCCACCAGTCGGGACAGGGCGAATGAAAAACTGTTTTTT
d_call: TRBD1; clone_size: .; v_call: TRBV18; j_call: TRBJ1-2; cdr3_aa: CASSRGTAHGYTF; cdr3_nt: TGTGCCAGCTCCCGCGGGACAGCCCATGGCTACACCTTC
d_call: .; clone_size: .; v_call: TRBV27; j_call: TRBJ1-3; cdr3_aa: CASSRRRTGNTIYF; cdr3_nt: TGTGCCAGCAGCCGTAGAAGAACTGGAAACACCATATATTTT
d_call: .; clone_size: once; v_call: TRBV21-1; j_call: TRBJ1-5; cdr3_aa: CAADAPQHF; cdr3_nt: TGTGCCGCAGACGCGCCCCAGCATTTT
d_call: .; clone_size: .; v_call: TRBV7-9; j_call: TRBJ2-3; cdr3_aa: CASSPLERSTDTQYF; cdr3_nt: TGTGCCAGCAGCCCGTTGGAACGTAGCACAGATACGCAGTATTTT
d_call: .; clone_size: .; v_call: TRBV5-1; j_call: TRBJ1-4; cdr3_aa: CASSLGWRGANEKLFF; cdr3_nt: TGCGCCAGCAGCTTGGGTTGGAGGGGGGCTAATGAAAAACTGTTTTTT
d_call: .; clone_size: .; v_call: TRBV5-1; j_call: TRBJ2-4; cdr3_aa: CASSFGATRNIQYF; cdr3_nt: TGCGCCAGCAGTTTTGGGGCCACCAGGAACATTCAGTACTTC
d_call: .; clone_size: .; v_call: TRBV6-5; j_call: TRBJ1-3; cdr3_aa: CASTRVGGSGNTIYF; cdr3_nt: TGTGCCAGCACCAGAGTTGGGGGCTCTGGAAACACCATATATTTT
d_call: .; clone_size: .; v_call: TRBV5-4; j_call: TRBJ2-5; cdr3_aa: CASSLVGEETQYF; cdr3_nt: TGTGCCAGCAGCTTGGTTGGAGAAGAGACCCAGTACTTC
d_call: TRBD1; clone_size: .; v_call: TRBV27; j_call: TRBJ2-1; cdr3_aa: CASSLGDRIVNEQFF; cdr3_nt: TGTGCCAGCAGTTTGGGGGACAGGATCGTCAATGAGCAGTTCTTC
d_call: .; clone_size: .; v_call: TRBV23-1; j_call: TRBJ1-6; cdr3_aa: CASMILADNSPLHF; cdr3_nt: TGCGCCAGCATGATTCTTGCGGATAATTCACCCCTCCACTTT
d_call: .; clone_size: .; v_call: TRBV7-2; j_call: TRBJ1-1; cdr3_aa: CASSLTGLVGGTEAFF; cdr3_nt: TGTGCCAGCAGCTTAACCGGGCTTGTAGGCGGCACTGAAGCTTTCTTT
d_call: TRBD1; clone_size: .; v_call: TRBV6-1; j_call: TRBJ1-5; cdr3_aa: CASTLGTGAQPQHF; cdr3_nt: TGTGCCAGCACCCTCGGGACAGGGGCTCAGCCCCAGCATTTT
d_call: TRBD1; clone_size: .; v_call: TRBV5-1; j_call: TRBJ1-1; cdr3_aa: CASSVQGMNTEAFF; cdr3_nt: TGCGCCAGCAGCGTACAGGGGATGAACACTGAAGCTTTCTTT
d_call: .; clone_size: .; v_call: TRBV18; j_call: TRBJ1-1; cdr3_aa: CASSPGTGLNTEAFF; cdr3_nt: TGTGCCAGCTCACCCGGAACAGGGCTGAACACTGAAGCTTTCTTT
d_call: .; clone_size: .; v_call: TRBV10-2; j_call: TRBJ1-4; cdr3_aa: CASSDLGRPTNEKLFF; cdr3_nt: TGCGCCAGCAGTGATTTGGGCCGCCCAACTAATGAAAAACTGTTTTTT
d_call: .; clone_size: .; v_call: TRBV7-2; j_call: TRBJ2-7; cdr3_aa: CASSLAHFSPYEQYF; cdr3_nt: TGTGCCAGCAGCTTAGCGCATTTTTCCCCCTACGAGCAGTACTTC
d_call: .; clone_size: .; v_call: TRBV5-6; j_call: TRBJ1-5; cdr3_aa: CASSSTDLGDQPQHF; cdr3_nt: TGTGCCAGCAGCTCTACGGATCTGGGAGATCAGCCCCAGCATTTT
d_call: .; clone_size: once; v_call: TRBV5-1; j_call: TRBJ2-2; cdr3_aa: CASKRGSTGELFF; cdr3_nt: TGCGCCAGTAAAAGGGGGTCCACCGGGGAGCTGTTTTTT
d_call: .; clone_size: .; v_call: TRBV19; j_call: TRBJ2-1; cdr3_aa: CASTSGTPTYNEQFF; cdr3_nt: TGTGCCAGCACCTCCGGGACACCTACCTACAATGAGCAGTTCTTC
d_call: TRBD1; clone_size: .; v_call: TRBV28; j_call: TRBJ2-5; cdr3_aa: CASRPQGAVGETQYF; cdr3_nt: TGTGCCAGCAGACCCCAGGGGGCTGTTGGAGAGACCCAGTACTTC
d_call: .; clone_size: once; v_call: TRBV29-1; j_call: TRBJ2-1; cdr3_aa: CSTEGGNSPYNEQFF; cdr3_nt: TGCAGCACGGAGGGGGGAAACAGTCCCTACAATGAGCAGTTCTTC
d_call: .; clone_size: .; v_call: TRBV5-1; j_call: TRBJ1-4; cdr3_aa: CASSLEQGLREKLFF; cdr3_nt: TGCGCCAGCAGCTTGGAGCAGGGTTTACGTGAAAAACTGTTTTTT
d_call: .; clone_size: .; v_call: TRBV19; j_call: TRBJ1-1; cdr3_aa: CASSDDRRWTEAFF; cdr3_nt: TGTGCCAGTAGTGACGACAGAAGGTGGACTGAAGCTTTCTTT
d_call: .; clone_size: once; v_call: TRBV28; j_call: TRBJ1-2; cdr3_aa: CASSFPPGGYTF; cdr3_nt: TGTGCCAGCAGTTTCCCCCCGGGGGGCTACACCTTC
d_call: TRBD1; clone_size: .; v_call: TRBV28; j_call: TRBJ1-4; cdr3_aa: CASSSPGGTNEKLFF; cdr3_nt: TGTGCCAGCAGTTCGCCAGGGGGCACTAATGAAAAACTGTTTTTT
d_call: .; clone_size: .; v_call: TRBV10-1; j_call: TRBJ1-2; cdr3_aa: CASSESGTNYGYTF; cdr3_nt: TGCGCCAGCAGTGAGTCTGGGACAAACTATGGCTACACCTTC
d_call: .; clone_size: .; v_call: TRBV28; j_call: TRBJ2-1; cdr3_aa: CASSFDSSSYNEQFF; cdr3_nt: TGTGCCAGCAGTTTTGACAGCAGCTCCTACAATGAGCAGTTCTTC
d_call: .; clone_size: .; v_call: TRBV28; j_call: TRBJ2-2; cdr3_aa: CASRTNTGELFF; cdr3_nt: TGTGCCAGCCGGACGAACACCGGGGAGCTGTTTTTT
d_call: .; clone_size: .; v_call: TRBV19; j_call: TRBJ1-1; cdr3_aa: CASSMYMNTEAFF; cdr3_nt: TGTGCCAGTAGTATGTACATGAACACTGAAGCTTTCTTT
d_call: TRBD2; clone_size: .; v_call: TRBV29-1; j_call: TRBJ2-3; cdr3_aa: CSGRAGGVADTQYF; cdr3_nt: TGCAGCGGGAGAGCGGGAGGAGTCGCAGATACGCAGTATTTT
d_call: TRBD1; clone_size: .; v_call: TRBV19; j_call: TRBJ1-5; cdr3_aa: CASSLRQGSGNQPQHF; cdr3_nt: TGTGCCAGTAGTCTAAGACAGGGCTCGGGCAATCAGCCCCAGCATTTT
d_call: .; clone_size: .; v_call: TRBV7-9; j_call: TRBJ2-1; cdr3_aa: CASSFSERFSEQFF; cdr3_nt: TGTGCCAGCAGCTTTAGCGAAAGGTTCAGTGAGCAGTTCTTC
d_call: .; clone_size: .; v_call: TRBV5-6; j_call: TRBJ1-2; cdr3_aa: CASSPWTQNYGYTF; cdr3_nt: TGTGCCAGCAGCCCCTGGACCCAAAACTATGGCTACACCTTC
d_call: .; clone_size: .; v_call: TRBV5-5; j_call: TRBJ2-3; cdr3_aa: CASSPRSIPTDTQYF; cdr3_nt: TGTGCCAGCAGCCCTCGTAGCATTCCCACAGATACGCAGTATTTT
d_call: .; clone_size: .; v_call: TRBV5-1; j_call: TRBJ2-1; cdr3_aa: CASSLGVSIANEQFF; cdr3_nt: TGCGCCAGCAGCTTGGGAGTGTCGATCGCAAATGAGCAGTTCTTC
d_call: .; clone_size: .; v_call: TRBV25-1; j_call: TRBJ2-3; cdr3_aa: CASKADVADTQYF; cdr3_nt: TGTGCCAGCAAAGCGGACGTAGCAGATACGCAGTATTTT